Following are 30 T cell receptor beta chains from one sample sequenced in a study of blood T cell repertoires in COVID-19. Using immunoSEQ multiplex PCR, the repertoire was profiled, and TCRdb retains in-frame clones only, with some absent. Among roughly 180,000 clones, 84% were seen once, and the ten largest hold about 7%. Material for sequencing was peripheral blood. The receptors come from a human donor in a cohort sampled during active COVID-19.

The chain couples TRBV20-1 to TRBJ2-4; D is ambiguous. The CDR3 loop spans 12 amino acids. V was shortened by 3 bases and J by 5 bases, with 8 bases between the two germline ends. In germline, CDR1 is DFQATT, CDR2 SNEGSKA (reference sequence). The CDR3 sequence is CSASFAENIQYF. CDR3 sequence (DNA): TGCAGTGCTAGTTTTGCAGAAAACATTCAGTACTTC.

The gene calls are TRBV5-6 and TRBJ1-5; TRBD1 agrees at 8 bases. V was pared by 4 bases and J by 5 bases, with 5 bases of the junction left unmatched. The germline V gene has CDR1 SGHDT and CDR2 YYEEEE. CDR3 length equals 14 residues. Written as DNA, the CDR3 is TGTGCCAGCAGCCAAGGACAGGGCCATCAGCCCCAGCATTTT. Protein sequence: CASSQGQGHQPQHF.

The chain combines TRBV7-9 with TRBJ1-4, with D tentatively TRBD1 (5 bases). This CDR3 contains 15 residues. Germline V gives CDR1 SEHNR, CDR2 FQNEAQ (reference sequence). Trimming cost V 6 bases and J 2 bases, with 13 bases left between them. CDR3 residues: CASSQMGGTNEKLFF. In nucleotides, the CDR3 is TGTGCCAGCAGTCAGATGGGGGGGACTAATGAAAAACTGTTTTTT.

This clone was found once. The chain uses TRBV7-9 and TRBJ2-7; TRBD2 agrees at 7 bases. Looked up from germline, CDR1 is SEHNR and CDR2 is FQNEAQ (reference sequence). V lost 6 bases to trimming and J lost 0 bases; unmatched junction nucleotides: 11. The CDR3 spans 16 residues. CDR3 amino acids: CASSHGGGPISYEQYF. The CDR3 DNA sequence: TGTGCCAGCAGTCATGGGGGAGGGCCGATCTCCTACGAGCAGTACTTC.

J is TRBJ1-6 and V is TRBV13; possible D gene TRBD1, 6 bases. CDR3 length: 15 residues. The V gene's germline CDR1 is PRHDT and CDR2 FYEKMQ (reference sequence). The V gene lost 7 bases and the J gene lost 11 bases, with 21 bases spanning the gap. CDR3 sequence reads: CASTLQGLGRTPLHF. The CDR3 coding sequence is TGTGCCAGCACCCTACAGGGTTTGGGAAGGACACCCCTCCACTTT.

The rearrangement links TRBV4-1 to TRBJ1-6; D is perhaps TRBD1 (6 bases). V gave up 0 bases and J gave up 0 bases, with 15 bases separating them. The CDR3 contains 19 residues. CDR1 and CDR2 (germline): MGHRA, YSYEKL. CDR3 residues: CASSQEKGHPSSYNSPLHF. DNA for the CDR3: TGCGCCAGCAGCCAAGAAAAGGGACACCCGAGCTCCTATAATTCACCCCTCCACTTT.

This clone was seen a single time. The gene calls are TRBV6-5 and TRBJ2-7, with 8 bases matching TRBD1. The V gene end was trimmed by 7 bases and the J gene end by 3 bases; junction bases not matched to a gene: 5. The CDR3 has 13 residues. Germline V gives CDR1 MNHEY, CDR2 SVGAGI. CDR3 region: CASILTGDYEQYF. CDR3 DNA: TGTGCCAGCATCCTGACAGGGGACTACGAGCAGTACTTC.

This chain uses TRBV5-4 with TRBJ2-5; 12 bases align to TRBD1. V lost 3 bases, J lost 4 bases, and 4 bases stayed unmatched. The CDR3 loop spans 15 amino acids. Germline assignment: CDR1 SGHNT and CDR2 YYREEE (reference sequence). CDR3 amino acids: CASSSRDRGRETQYF. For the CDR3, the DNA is TGTGCCAGCAGCTCCCGGGACAGGGGGCGAGAGACCCAGTACTTC.

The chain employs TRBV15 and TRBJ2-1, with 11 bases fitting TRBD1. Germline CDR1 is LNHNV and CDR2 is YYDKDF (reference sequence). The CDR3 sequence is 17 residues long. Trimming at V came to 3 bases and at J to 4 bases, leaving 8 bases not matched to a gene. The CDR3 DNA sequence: TGTGCCACCAGCAGGGGGATGGACAGGGGGCGATACAATGAGCAGTTCTTC. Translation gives CATSRGMDRGRYNEQFF.

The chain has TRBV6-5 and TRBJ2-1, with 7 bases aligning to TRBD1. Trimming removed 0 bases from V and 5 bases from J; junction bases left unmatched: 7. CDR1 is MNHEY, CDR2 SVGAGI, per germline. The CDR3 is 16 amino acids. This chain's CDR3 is CASSYSVGQLHNEQFF. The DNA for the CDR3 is TGTGCCAGCAGTTACTCGGTGGGACAGCTCCACAATGAGCAGTTCTTC.

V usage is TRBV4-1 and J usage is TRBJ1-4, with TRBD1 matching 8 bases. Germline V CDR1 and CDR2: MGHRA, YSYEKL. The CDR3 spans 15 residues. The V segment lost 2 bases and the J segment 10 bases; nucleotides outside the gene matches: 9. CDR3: CASSQPGQGRGKLFF. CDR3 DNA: TGCGCCAGCAGCCAACCTGGACAGGGAAGGGGAAAACTGTTTTTT.

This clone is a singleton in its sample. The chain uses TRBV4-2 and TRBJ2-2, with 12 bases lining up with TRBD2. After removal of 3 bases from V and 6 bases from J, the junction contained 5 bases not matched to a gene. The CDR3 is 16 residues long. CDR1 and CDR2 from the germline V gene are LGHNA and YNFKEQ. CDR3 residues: CASSHPSGGAPGELFF. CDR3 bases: TGTGCCAGCAGCCATCCTAGCGGGGGGGCCCCCGGGGAGCTGTTTTTT.

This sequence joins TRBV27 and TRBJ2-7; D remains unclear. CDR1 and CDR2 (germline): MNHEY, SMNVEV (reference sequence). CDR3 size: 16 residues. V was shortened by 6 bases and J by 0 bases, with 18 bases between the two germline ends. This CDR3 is CASSPVAHASSYEQYF. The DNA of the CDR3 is TGTGCCAGCAGCCCTGTGGCCCACGCTAGCTCCTACGAGCAGTACTTC.

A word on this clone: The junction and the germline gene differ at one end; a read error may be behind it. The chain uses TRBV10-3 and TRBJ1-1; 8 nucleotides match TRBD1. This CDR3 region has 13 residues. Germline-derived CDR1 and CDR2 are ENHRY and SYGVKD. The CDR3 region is CAISQSRDREAFF. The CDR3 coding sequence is TGTGCCATCAGTCAGTCCAGGGACAGGGAAGCTTTCTTT.

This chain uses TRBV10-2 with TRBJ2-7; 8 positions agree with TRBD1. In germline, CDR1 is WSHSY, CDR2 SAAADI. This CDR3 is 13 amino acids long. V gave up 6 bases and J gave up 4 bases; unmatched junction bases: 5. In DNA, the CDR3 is TGCGCCAGCAGGGGGGACAGGTTATACGAGCAGTACTTC. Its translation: CASRGDRLYEQYF.

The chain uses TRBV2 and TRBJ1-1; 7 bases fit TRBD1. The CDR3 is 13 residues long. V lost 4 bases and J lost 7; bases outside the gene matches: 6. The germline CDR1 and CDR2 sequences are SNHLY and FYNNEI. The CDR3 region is CASSGPGQYEAFF. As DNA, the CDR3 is TGTGCCAGCAGTGGACCGGGACAGTATGAAGCTTTCTTT. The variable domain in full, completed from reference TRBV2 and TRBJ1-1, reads EPEVTQTPSHQVTQMGQEVILRCVPISNHLYFYWYRQILGQKVEFLVSFYNNEISEKSEIFDDQFSVERPDGSNFTLKIRSTKLEDSAMYFCASSGPGQYEAFFGQGTRLTVV.

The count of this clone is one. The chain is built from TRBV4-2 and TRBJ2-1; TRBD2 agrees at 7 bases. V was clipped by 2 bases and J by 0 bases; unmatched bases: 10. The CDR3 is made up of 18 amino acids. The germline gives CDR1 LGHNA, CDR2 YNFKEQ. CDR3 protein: CASSQRSLRGSSYNEQFF. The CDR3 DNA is TGTGCCAGCAGCCAACGCTCTCTGCGGGGGAGCTCCTACAATGAGCAGTTCTTC.

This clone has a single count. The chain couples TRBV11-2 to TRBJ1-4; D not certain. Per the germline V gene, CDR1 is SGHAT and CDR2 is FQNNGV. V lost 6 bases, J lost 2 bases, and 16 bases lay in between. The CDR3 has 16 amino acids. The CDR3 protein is CASSQLGGGTNEKLFF. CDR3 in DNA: TGTGCCAGCAGTCAACTTGGAGGCGGCACTAATGAAAAACTGTTTTTT.

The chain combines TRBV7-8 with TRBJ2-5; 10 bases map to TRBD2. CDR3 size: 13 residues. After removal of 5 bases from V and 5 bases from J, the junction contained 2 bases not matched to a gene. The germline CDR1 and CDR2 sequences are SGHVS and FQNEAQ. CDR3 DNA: TGTGCCAGCAGCGGGGGACTAGCGGAGACCCAGTACTTC. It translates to CASSGGLAETQYF.

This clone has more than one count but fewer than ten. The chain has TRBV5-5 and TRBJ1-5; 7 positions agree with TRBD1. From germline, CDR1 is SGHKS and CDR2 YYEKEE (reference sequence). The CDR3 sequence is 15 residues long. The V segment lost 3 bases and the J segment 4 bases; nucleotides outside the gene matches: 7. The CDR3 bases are TGTGCCAGCAGCTGGGGAGCCAGGGGGAATCAGCCCCAGCATTTT. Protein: CASSWGARGNQPQHF.

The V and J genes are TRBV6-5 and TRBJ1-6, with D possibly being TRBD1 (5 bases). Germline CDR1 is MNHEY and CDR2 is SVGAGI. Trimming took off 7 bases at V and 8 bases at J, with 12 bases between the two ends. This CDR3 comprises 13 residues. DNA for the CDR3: TGTGCCAGCATTCTAGGGGTATATTCACCCCTCCACTTT. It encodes CASILGVYSPLHF.

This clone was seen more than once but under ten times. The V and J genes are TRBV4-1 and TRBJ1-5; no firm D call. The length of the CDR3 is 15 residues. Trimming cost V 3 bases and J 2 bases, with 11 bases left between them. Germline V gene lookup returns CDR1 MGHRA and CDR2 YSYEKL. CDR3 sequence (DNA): TGCGCCAGCAGCCAGACGGTCCAGGGCAATCAGCCCCAGCATTTT. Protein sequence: CASSQTVQGNQPQHF.

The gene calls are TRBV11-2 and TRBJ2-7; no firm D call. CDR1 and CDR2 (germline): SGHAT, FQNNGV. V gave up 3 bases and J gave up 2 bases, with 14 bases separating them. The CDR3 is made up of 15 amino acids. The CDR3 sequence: CASSFSGGITYEQYF. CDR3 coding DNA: TGTGCCAGCAGCTTTAGTGGCGGAATTACCTACGAGCAGTACTTC.

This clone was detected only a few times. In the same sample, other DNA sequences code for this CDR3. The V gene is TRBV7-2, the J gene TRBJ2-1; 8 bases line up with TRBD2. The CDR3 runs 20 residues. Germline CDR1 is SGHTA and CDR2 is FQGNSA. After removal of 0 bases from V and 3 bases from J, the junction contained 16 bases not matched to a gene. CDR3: CASSLALGGLAGGVYNEQFF. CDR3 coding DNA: TGTGCCAGCAGCTTAGCCCTAGGGGGTTTGGCGGGGGGAGTCTACAATGAGCAGTTCTTC.

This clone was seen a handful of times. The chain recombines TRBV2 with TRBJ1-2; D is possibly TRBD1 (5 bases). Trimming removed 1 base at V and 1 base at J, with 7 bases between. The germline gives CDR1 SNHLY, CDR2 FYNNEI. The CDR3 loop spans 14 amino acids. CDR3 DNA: TGTGCCAGCAGTGAAGGACAGTTTAACTATGGCTACACCTTC. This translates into CASSEGQFNYGYTF.

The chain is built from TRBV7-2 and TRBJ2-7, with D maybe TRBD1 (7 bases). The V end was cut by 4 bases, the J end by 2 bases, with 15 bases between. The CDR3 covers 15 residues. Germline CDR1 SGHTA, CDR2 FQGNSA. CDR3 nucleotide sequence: TGTGCCAGCAGCTCGCAGGGGGGAGGACCCTACGAGCAGTACTTC. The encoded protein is CASSSQGGGPYEQYF.

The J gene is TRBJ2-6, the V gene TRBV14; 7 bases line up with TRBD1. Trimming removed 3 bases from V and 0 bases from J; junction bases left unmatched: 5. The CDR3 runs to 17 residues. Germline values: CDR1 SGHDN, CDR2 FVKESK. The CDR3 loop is CASSHRTGRSGANVLTF. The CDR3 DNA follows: TGTGCCAGCAGCCATCGGACAGGTCGCTCTGGGGCCAACGTCCTGACTTTC. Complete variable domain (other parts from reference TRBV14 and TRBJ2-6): EAGVTQFPSHSVIEKGQTVTLRCDPISGHDNLYWYRRVMGKEIKFLLHFVKESKQDESGMPNNRFLAERTGGTYSTLKVQPAELEDSGVYFCASSHRTGRSGANVLTFGAGSRLTVL.

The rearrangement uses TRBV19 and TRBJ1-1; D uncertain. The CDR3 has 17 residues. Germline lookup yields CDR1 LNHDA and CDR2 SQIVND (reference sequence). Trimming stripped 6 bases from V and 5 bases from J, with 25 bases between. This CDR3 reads CASSSSRVAGRETEAFF. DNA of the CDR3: TGTGCCAGTAGCTCTTCCCGAGTGGCGGGGAGGGAAACTGAAGCTTTCTTT.

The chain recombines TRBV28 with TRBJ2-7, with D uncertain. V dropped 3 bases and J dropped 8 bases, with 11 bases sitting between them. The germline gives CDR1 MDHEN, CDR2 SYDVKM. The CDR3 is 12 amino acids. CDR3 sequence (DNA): TGTGCCAGCAGTTTGTACTACTCAAAGCAGTACTTC. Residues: CASSLYYSKQYF.

Here the CDR3 reads CASSVGDRGRDGYTF. As DNA, the CDR3 is TGTGCCAGCAGCGTAGGGGACAGGGGGCGAGATGGCTACACCTTC. V gene TRBV9 combines with J gene TRBJ1-2, with TRBD1 matching 12 bases. Unmatched junction bases numbered 3, after V lost 0 bases and J lost 6 bases. CDR3 length: 15 amino acids. Germline lookup yields CDR1 SGDLS and CDR2 YYNGEE.